What follows is one T cell receptor (beta chain) and its context. The target antigen is unknown. Other DNA sequences in the same sample also yield this CDR3. Trimming took off 5 bases at V and 3 bases at J, with 16 bases between the two ends. The germline gives CDR1 SGHVS, CDR2 FQNEAQ. This CDR3 contains 15 residues. The sample belongs to a study of cytomegalovirus exposure and HLA in healthy donors. Regarding the study as a whole: Donors belonging to an Asian-associated ancestry cluster reportedly showed fewer N-insertions in productive TCRs than the roughly 670-donor mean, according to what a later analysis found.

Primers included in the PCR were 60 Vbeta and 13 Jbeta primers. Repertoires were generated with immunoSEQ multiplex PCR, while TCRdb's copy carries only in-frame clones and drops some. Here the sample spans 160,000 or so clones, 79% being singletons. The V and J genes are TRBV7-8 and TRBJ1-1; D might be TRBD1 (5 bases). The material sequenced was PBMCs. The TCR originated in a woman aged 40 to 50 in good health and CMV-seronegative. This chain's CDR3 is CASSPDGAGDTEAFF. As DNA, the CDR3 is TGTGCCAGCAGCCCGGATGGGGCTGGGGACACTGAAGCTTTCTTT.